Each of the 10 T cell receptor beta chains below was sequenced from the same sample in a study of CD8 T cells in ankylosing spondylitis. TCRdb passed the 5' RACE reads through MiXCR, listing each CDR3 protein once. This table holds about 150,000 distinct CDR3 sequences, around 6.6% found once. The source material was blood, either unsorted or a sorted T cell fraction (not recorded which). The receptors stem from a female donor with ankylosing spondylitis or in good health (not recorded which).

The chain has TRBV7-9 and TRBJ2-3; perhaps TRBD1 as D (6 bases). Trimming left V 4 bases short and J 9 bases short, with 11 bases between. The CDR3 runs to 12 residues. Per germline, CDR1 SEHNR and CDR2 FQNEAQ (reference sequence). The CDR3 nucleotides read TGTGCCAGCAGCTATGAGGGGGTAACGCAGTATTTT. It yields the protein CASSYEGVTQYF.

This chain joins TRBV30 and TRBJ2-7; D perhaps matches TRBD2 (5 bases). Germline CDR1 is GTSNPN and CDR2 is SVGIG (reference sequence). This CDR3 is 12 amino acids long. Trimming pared 1 base from V and 12 bases from J, leaving 16 bases between. Here the CDR3 DNA reads TGTGCCTGGAGTGCGGGAACCGCACTCATGTACTTC. This gives the protein CAWSAGTALMYF.

The sample holds many counts of this clonotype. The chain joins TRBV5-1 to TRBJ1-1; D call uncertain. Per the germline V gene, CDR1 is SGHRS and CDR2 is YFSETQ. CDR3 length equals 13 residues. V shed 5 bases and J shed 4 bases, with 12 bases lying between them. The DNA for the CDR3 is TGCGCCAGCAGAGCGATATTGGGCACTGAAGCTTTCTTT. Protein product: CASRAILGTEAFF.

This clonotype has ten or more counts. This rearrangement joins TRBV20-1 to TRBJ1-5; no clear D. Trimming cost V 6 bases and J 6 bases, with 12 bases left between them. Germline assignment: CDR1 DFQATT and CDR2 SNEGSKA (reference sequence). The CDR3 length is 12 residues. CDR3 residues: CSANIGFQPQHF. The CDR3 DNA reads TGCAGTGCCAATATAGGGTTTCAGCCCCAGCATTTT.

The V and J genes are TRBV11-2 and TRBJ2-3, with 9 bases lining up with TRBD2. V gave up 2 bases and J gave up 2 bases; unmatched junction bases: 5. The CDR3 is 16 residues long. Germline V gene sequence: CDR1 SGHAT, CDR2 FQNNGV. The CDR3: CASSLSGGLTTDTQYF. CDR3 bases: TGTGCCAGCAGCTTAAGCGGGGGGCTCACCACAGATACGCAGTATTTT. The complete variable domain, with remaining parts taken from reference TRBV11-2 and TRBJ2-3, reads EAGVAQSPRYKIIEKRQSVAFWCNPISGHATLYWYQQILGQGPKLLIQFQNNGVVDDSQLPKDRFSAERLKGVDSTLKIQPAKLEDSAVYLCASSLSGGLTTDTQYFGPGTRLTVL.

This clonotype was seen a handful of times. The chain employs TRBV29-1 and TRBJ2-1, with TRBD1 matching 9 bases. J gave up 2 bases and V 7 bases, and 6 bases lay outside the gene matches. The germline CDR1 and CDR2 sequences are SQVTM and ANQGSEA. The CDR3 is 14 residues long. The CDR3 DNA reads TGCAGCGGAGCGACAGGGGGAGCCTACAATGAGCAGTTCTTC. Translating gives CSGATGGAYNEQFF.

J is TRBJ2-4 and V is TRBV15; D tentatively reads TRBD1 or TRBD2 (5 bases each). Germline assignment: CDR1 LNHNV and CDR2 YYDKDF (reference sequence). This CDR3 contains 15 residues. V lost 0 bases and J lost 7, with 13 bases in between. As DNA, the CDR3 is TGTGCCACCAGCAGAGATCAGCTAGGGACGAACATTCAGTACTTC. This codes for CATSRDQLGTNIQYF.

This clonotype was counted many times. CDR3: CASSLDTGLVYEQYF. The DNA of the CDR3 is TGTGCCAGCAGCCTCGATACGGGACTAGTCTACGAGCAGTACTTC. The chain employs TRBV7-8 and TRBJ2-7; TRBD2 matches 8 bases. The CDR3 is 15 residues long. Germline lookup yields CDR1 SGHVS and CDR2 FQNEAQ. The V gene end was trimmed by 5 bases and the J gene end by 3 bases; junction bases not matched to a gene: 9.

This clonotype has a count of ten or more. The chain uses TRBV5-5 and TRBJ2-4; D may be TRBD1 or TRBD2 (5 bases each). Germline V gives CDR1 SGHKS, CDR2 YYEKEE (reference sequence). The CDR3 extends over 18 amino acids. V lost 5 bases to trimming and J lost 0 bases, with 21 bases between them. The CDR3 reads CASRRVPGRVLAKNIQYF. CDR3 nucleotide sequence: TGTGCCAGCAGACGCGTCCCGGGACGGGTACTAGCCAAAAACATTCAGTACTTC.

This clonotype was seen repeatedly, ten times or more. The chain links TRBV5-1 to TRBJ2-4; 12 bases are shared with TRBD1. Germline V gives CDR1 SGHRS, CDR2 YFSETQ. The CDR3 runs to 17 residues. V was pared by 7 bases and J by 7 bases, with 15 bases of the junction left unmatched. CDR3 bases: TGCGCCAGCGGCCTCGGGACAGGGGGCTTCGAACTCAACATTCAGTACTTC. Translating it yields CASGLGTGGFELNIQYF.